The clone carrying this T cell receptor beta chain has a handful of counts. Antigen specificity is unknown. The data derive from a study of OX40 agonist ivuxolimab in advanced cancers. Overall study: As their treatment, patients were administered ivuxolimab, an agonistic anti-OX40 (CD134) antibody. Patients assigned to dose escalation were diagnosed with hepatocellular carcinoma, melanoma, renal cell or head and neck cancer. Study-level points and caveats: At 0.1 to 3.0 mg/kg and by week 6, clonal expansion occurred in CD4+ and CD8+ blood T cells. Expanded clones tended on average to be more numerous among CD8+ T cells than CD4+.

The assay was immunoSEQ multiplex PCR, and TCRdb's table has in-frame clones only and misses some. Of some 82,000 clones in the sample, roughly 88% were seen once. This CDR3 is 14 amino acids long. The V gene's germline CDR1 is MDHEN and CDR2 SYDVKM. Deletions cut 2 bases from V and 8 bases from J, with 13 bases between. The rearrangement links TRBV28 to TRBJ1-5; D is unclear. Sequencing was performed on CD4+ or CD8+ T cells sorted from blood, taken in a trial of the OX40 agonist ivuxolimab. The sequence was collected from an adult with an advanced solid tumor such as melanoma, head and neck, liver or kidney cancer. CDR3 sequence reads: CASSLGGSVKPQHF. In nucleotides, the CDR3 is TGTGCCAGCAGTTTAGGAGGGTCTGTGAAGCCCCAGCATTTT.